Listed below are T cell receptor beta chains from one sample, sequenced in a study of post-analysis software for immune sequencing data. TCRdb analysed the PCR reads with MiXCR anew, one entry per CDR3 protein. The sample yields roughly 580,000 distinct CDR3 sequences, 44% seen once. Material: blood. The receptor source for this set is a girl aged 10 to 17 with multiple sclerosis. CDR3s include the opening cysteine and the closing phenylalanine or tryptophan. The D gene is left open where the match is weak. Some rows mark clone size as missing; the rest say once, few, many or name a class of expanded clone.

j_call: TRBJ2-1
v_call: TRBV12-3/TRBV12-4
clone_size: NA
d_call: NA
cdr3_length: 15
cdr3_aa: CASSFGQFKGNEQFF
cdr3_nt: TGTGCCAGCAGTTTTGGGCAATTCAAGGGGAATGAGCAGTTCTTC

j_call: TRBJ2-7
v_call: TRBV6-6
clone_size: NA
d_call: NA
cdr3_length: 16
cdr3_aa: CASSFYPPGTGYEQYF
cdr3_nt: TGTGCCAGCAGTTTTTATCCTCCGGGTACCGGCTACGAGCAGTACTTC

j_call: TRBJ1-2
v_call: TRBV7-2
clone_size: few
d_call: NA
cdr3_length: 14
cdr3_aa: CASSVAGADYGYTF
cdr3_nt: TGTGCCAGCAGCGTAGCAGGGGCAGACTATGGCTACACCTTC

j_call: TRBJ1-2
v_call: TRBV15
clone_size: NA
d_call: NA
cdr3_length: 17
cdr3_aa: CATSPKRASGSNYDYTF
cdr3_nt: TGTGCCACCAGCCCCAAAAGGGCATCTGGTTCTAACTATGACTACACCTTC

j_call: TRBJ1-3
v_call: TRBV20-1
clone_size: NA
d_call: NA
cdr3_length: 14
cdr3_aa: CSARGAKGGNTIYF
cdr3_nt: TGCAGTGCTAGAGGGGCGAAGGGAGGAAACACCATATATTTT

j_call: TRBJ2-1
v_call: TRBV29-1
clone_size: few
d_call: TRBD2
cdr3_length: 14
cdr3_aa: CSARLGLAGNEQFF
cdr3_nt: TGCAGCGCCCGACTGGGACTAGCGGGAAATGAGCAGTTCTTC

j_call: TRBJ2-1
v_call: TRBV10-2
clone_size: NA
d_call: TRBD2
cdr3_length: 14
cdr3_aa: CASKAAGALNEQFF
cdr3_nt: TGCGCCAGCAAAGCAGCGGGGGCCCTCAATGAGCAGTTCTTC

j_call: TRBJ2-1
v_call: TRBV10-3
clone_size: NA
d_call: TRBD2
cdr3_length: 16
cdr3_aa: CAISEVPGGSYNEQFF
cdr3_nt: TGTGCCATCAGTGAGGTTCCGGGGGGGTCCTACAATGAGCAGTTCTTC

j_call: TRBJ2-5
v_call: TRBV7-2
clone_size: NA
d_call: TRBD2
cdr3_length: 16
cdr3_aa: CASSLATGRGGETQYF
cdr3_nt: TGTGCCAGCAGCTTAGCAACTGGGCGGGGGGGAGAGACCCAGTACTTC

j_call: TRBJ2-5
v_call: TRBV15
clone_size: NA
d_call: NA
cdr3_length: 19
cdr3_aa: CATSRDRGSGPTIQETQYF
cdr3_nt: TGTGCCACCAGCAGAGATCGGGGTAGCGGACCAACGATACAAGAGACCCAGTACTTC

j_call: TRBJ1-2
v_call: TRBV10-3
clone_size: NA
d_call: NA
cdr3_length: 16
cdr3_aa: CAISKDRDSNNYGYTF
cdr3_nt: TGTGCCATCAGTAAGGACCGAGACTCAAACAACTATGGCTACACCTTC

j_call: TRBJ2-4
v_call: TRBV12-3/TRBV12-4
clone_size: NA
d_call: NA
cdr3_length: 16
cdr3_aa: CASSFGHELAKNIQYF
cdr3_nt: TGTGCCAGCAGTTTTGGACATGAACTAGCCAAAAACATTCAGTACTTC

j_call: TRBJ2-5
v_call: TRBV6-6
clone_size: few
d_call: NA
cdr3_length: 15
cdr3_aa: CASSYPGLSQETQYF
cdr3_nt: TGTGCCAGCAGTTACCCGGGACTGTCCCAAGAGACCCAGTACTTC

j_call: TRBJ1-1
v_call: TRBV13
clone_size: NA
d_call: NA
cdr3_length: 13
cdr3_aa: CASSLGREGEAFF
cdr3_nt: TGTGCCAGCAGCCTAGGGAGGGAGGGTGAAGCTTTCTTT

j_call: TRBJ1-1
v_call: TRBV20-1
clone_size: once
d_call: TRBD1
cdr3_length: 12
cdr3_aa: CSADRGGRVAFF
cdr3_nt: TGCAGTGCTGACAGGGGAGGGAGGGTAGCTTTCTTT

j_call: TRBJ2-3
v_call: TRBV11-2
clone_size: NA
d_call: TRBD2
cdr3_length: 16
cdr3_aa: CASSRLAGGPSDTQYF
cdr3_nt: TGTGCCAGCAGCCGCCTGGCGGGGGGGCCTTCAGATACGCAGTATTTT

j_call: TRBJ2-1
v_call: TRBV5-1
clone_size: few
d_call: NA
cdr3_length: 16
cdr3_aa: CASSLFAQLGRNEQFF
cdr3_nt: TGCGCCAGCAGCTTGTTTGCACAGTTGGGCCGCAATGAGCAGTTCTTC

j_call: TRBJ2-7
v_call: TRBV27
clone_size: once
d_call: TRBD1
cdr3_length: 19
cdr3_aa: CASSFRSGYETGANYEQYF
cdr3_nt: TGTGCCAGCAGTTTCAGGAGTGGTTACGAGACAGGGGCCAACTACGAGCAGTACTTC

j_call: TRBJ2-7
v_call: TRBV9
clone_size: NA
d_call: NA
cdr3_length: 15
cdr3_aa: CASSVGPLSPYEQYF
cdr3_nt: TGTGCCAGCAGCGTGGGCCCCCTGAGCCCCTACGAGCAGTACTTC

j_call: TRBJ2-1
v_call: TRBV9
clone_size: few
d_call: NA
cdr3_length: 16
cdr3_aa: CASSVTDRSSYNEQFF
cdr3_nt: TGTGCCAGCAGCGTGACGGACCGGAGCTCCTACAATGAGCAGTTCTTC

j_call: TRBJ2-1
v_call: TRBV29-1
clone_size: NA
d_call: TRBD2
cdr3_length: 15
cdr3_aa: CSVEGRAGGGNEQFF
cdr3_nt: TGCAGCGTTGAGGGGAGAGCGGGAGGAGGGAATGAGCAGTTCTTC

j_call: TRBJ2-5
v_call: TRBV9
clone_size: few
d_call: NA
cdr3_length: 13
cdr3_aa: CASSVREHETQYF
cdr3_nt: TGTGCCAGCAGCGTAAGAGAGCATGAGACCCAGTACTTC

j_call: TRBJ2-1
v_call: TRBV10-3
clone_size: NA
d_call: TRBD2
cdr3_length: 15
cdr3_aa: CATGGRASSYNEQFF
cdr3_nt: TGTGCCACCGGTGGGAGGGCGAGCTCCTACAATGAGCAGTTCTTC

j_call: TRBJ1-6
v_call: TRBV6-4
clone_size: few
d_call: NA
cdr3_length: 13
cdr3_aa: CASSEQGSSPLHF
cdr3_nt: TGTGCCAGCAGTGAACAGGGTTCCTCACCCCTCCACTTT

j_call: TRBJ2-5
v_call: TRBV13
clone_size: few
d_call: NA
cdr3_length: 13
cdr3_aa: CASSPSGYETQYF
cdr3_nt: TGTGCCAGCAGCCCTTCAGGGTACGAGACCCAGTACTTC

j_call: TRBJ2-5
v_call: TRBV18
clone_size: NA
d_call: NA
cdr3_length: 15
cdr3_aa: CASSPRQAQAETQYF
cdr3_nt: TGTGCCAGCTCACCACGGCAGGCCCAAGCGGAGACCCAGTACTTC

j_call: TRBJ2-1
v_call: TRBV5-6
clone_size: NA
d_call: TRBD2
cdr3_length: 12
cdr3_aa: CASSLRAGGQFF
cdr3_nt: TGTGCCAGCAGCTTGAGAGCGGGAGGTCAGTTCTTC

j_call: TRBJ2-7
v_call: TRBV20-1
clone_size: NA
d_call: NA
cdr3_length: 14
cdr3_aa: CSATMAGNSYEQYF
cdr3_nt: TGCAGTGCTACTATGGCAGGGAACTCCTACGAGCAGTACTTC

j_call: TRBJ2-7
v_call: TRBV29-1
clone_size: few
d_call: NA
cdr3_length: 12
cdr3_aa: CSVTGSGYEQYF
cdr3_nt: TGCAGCGTTACGGGGTCTGGCTACGAGCAGTACTTC

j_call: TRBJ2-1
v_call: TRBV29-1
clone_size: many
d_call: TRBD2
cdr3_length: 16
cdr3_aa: CSVGPRLAGGPREQFF
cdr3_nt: TGCAGCGTTGGCCCCCGCTTAGCGGGAGGGCCACGAGAGCAGTTCTTC

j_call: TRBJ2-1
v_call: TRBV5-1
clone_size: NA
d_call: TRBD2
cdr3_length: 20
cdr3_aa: CASSILWTSGGSTSYSEQFF
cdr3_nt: TGCGCCAGCAGCATACTTTGGACTAGCGGGGGGTCGACATCCTACAGTGAGCAGTTCTTC

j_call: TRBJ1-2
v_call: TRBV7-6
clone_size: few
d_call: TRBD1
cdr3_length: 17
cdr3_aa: CASSLAQGGGPSRGYTF
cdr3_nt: TGTGCCAGCAGCTTAGCCCAAGGAGGGGGCCCTTCTCGTGGCTACACCTTC

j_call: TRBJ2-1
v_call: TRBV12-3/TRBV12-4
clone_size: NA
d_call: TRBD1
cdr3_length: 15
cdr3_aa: CASSSGGTGGTEQFF
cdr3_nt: TGTGCCAGCAGTTCGGGGGGGACAGGGGGTACTGAGCAGTTCTTC

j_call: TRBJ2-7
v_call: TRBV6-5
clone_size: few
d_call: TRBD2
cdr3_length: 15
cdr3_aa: CASSYPTSAGYEQYF
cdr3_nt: TGTGCCAGCAGTTACCCGACTAGCGCCGGATACGAGCAGTACTTC

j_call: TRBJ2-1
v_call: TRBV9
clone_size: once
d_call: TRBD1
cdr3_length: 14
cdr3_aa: CASSVVQGYNEQFF
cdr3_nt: TGCGCCAGCAGCGTAGTACAGGGGTACAATGAGCAGTTCTTC

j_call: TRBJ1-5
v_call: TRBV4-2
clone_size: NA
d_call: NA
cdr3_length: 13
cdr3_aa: CASGQDKGRPQHF
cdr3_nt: TGTGCCAGCGGCCAAGATAAAGGAAGGCCCCAGCATTTT

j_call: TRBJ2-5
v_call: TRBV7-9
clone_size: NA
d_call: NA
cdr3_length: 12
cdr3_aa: CASSEVRETQYF
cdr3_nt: TGTGCCAGCAGTGAGGTCCGTGAGACCCAGTACTTC